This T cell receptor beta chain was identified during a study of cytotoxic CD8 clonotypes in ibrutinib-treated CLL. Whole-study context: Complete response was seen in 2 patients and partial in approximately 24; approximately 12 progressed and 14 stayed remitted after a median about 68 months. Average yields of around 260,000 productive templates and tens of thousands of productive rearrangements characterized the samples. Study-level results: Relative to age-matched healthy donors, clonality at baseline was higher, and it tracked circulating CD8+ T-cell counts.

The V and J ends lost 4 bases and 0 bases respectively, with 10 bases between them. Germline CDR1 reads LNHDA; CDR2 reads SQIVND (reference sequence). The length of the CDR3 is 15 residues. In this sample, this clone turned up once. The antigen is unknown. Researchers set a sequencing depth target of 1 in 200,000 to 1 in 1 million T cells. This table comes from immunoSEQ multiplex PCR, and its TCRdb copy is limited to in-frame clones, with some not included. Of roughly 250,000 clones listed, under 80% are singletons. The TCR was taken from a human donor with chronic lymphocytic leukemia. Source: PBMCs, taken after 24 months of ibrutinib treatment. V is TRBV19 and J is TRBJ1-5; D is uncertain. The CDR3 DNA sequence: TGTGCCAGTAGTACCTCAGTGTATAGCAATCAGCCCCAGCATTTT. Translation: CASSTSVYSNQPQHF.